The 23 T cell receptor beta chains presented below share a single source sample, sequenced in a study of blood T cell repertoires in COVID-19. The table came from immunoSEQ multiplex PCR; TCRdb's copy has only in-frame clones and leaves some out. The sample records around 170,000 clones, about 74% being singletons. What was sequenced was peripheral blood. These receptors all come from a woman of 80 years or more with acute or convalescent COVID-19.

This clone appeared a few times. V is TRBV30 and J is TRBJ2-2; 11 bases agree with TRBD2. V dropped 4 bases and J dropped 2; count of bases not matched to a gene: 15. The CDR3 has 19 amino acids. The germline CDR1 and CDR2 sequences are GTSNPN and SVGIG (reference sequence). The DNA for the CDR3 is TGTGCCTGGACCCAGGGTCGACTAGCGGGAAAAGCTAACACCGGGGAGCTGTTTTTT. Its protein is CAWTQGRLAGKANTGELFF.

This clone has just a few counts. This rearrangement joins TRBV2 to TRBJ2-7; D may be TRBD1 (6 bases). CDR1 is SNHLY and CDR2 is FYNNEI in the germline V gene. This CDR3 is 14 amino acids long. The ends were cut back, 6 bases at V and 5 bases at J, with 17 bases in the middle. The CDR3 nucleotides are TGTGCCAGCAGAGGTATCCAGGGGTTCGACGAGCAGTACTTC. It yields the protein CASRGIQGFDEQYF.

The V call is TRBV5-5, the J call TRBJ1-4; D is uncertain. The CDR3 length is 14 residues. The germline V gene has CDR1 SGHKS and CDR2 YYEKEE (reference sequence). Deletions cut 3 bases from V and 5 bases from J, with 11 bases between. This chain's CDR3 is CASSSEQTNEKLFF. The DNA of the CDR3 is TGTGCCAGCAGCTCGGAACAGACAAATGAAAAACTGTTTTTT.

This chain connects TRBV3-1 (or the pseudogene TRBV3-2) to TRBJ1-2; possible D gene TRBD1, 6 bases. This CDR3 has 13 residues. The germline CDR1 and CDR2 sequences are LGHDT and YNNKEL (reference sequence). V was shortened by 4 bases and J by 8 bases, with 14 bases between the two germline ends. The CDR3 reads CASSLQGNRGYTF. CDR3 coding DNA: TGTGCCAGCAGCCTACAGGGAAACCGGGGCTACACCTTC.

Here the CDR3 DNA reads TGTGCCAGCAGCAAAGCCCTAAAGGGACTAGAGAGCTACGAGCAGTACTTC. Its protein product is CASSKALKGLESYEQYF. The chain recombines TRBV21-1 with TRBJ2-7; the D call TRBD2 from the table was never checked on the DNA. TRBV21-1 is deemed a pseudogene. CDR3 length: 17 amino acids.

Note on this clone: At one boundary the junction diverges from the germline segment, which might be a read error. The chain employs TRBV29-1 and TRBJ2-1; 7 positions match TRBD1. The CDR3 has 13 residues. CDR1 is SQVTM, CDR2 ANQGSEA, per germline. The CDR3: CSVGGGSFNEQFF. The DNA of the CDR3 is TGCAGCGTTGGAGGGGGCTCCTTCAATGAGCAGTTCTTC.

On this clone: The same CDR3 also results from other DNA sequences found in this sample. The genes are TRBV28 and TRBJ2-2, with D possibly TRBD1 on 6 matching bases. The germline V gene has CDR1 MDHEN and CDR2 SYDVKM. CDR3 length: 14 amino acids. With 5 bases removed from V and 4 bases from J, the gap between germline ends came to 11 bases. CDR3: CASSPGQFTGELFF. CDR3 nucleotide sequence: TGTGCCAGCAGTCCCGGACAGTTCACCGGGGAGCTGTTTTTT.

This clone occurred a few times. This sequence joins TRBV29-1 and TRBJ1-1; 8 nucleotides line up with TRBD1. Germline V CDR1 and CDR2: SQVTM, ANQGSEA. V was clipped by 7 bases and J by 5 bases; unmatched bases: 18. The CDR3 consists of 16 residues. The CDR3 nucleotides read TGCAGCGCCCTAAAGACCTTTACAGGGGGTGGTACTGAAGCTTTCTTT. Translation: CSALKTFTGGGTEAFF.

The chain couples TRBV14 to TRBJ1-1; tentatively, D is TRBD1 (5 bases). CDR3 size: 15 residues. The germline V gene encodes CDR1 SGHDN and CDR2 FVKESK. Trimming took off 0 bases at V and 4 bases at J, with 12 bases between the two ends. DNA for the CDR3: TGTGCCAGCAGCCAAGATCCAGGGATACTCACTGAAGCTTTCTTT. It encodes CASSQDPGILTEAFF.

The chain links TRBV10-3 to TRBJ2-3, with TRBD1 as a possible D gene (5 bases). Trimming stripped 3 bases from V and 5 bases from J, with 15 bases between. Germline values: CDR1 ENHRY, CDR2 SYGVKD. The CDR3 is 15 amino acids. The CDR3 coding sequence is TGTGCCATCAGTGATTCCCAGGGAAGGGGAGATACGCAGTATTTT. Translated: CAISDSQGRGDTQYF.

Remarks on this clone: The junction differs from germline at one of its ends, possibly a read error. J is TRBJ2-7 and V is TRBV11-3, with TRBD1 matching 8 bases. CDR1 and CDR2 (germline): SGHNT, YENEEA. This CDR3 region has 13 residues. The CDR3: CVSSQGQGDEQYF. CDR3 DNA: TGTGTCAGCAGCCAAGGACAGGGCGACGAGCAGTACTTC.

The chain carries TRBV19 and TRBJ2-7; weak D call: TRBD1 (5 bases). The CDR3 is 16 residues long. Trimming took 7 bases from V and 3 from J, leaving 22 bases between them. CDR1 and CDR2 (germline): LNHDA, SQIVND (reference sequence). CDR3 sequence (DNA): TGTGCCAGTACTCAAACGCACAGGACGGACAACTACGAGCAGTACTTC. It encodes CASTQTHRTDNYEQYF.

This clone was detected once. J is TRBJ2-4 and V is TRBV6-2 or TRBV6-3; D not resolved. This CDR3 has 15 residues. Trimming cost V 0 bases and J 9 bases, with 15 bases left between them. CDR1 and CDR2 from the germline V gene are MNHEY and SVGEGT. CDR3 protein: CASSYSGPTKGIQYF. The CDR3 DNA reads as TGTGCCAGCAGTTACTCAGGCCCCACTAAAGGCATTCAGTACTTC.

CDR3 region: CASSPKRDWGEQFF. In DNA form, the CDR3 reads TGTGCCAGCAGTCCAAAGCGGGATTGGGGTGAGCAGTTCTTC. The rearrangement joins TRBV6-5 to TRBJ2-1; 7 bases match TRBD2. Trimming cost V 5 bases and J 9 bases; bases outside gene matches: 10. The CDR3 length is 14 residues. Germline loops: CDR1 MNHEY, CDR2 SVGAGI.

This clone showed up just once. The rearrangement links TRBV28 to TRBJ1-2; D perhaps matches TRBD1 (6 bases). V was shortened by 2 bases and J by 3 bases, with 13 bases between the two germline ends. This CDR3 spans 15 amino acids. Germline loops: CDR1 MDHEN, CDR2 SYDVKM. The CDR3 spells CASSLLGAGDYGYTF. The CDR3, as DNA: TGTGCCAGCAGTTTACTGGGGGCGGGGGACTATGGCTACACCTTC.

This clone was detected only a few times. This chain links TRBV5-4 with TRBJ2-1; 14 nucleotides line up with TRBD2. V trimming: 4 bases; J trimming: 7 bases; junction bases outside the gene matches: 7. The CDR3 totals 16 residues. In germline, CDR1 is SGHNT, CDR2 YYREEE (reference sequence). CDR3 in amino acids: CASSEGTSGSRNEQFF. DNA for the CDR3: TGTGCCAGCAGCGAAGGGACTAGCGGGAGTAGGAATGAGCAGTTCTTC.

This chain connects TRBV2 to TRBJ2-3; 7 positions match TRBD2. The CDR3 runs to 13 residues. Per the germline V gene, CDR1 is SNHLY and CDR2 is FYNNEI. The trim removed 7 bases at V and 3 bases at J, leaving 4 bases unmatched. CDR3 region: CASKGRGTDTQYF. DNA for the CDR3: TGTGCCAGCAAAGGGAGGGGAACAGATACGCAGTATTTT.

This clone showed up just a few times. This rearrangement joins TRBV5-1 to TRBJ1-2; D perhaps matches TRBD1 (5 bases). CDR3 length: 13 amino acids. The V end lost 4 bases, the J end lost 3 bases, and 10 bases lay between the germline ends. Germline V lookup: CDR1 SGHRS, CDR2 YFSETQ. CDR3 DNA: TGCGCCAGCAGCACCGACAGCTACTATGGCTACACCTTC. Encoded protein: CASSTDSYYGYTF.

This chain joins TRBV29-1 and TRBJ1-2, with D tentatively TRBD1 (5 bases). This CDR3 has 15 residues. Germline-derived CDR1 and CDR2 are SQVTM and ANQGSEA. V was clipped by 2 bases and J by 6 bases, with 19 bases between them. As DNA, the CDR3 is TGCAGCGTTGAAAGGGGAGGCATCTTTGGAGATGGCTACACCTTC. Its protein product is CSVERGGIFGDGYTF. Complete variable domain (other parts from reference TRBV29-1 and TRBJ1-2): SAVISQKPSRDICQRGTSLTIQCQVDSQVTMMFWYRQQPGQSLTLIATANQGSEATYESGFVIDKFPISRPNLTFSTLTVSNMSPEDSSIYLCSVERGGIFGDGYTFGSGTRLTVV.

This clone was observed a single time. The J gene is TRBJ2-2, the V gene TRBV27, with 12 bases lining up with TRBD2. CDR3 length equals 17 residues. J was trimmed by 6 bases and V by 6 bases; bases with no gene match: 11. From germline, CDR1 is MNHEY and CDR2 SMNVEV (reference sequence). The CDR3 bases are TGTGCCAGCAGAAGAGACCACGGACTAGCGGGATCCGGGGAGCTGTTTTTT. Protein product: CASRRDHGLAGSGELFF.

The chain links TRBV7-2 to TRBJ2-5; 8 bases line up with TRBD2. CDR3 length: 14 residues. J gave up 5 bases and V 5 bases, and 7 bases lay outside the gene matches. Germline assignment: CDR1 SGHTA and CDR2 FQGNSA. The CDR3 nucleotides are TGTGCCAGCAGCGCCAGGACTAGCAGGGAGACCCAGTACTTC. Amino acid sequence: CASSARTSRETQYF.

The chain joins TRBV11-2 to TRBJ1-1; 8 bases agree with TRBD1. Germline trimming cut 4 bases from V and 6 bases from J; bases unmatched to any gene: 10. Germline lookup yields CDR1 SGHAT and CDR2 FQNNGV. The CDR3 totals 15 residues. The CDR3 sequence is CASSSRGQGGSEAFF. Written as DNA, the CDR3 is TGTGCCAGCAGCTCCCGTGGACAGGGAGGATCTGAAGCTTTCTTT.

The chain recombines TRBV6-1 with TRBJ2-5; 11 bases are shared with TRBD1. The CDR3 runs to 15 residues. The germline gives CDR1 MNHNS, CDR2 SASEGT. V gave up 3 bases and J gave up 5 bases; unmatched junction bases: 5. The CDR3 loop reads CASSEGQGVPETQYF. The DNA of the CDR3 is TGTGCCAGCAGTGAGGGACAGGGGGTACCGGAGACCCAGTACTTC.